This is a list of T cell receptor beta chains from one sample in a study of T-cell memory formation after mild COVID-19. TCRdb reanalysed the 5' RACE reads using MiXCR and keeps one entry per CDR3 protein. The table includes roughly 400,000 distinct CDR3 sequences, 24% detected once. The material sequenced was PBMCs or a T cell subset sorted from them (not recorded which). The receptors stem from an adult woman who had mild COVID-19 (a few samples of this study predate the infection). Cell type and time point are not known. CDR3s include the opening cysteine and the closing phenylalanine or tryptophan. Each record gives: CDR3 protein, V gene, CDR3 length.

CDR3: CATSDSGSWTDTQYF
V: TRBV24-1
length: 15

CDR3: CATSDFDGTGRRLTEAFF
V: TRBV24-1
length: 18

CDR3: CASSPIGQGYGGDTEAFF
V: TRBV3-1
length: 18

CDR3: CASSYYGRMGGELFF
V: TRBV6-5
length: 15

CDR3: CASNTGAGLSYNEQFF
V: TRBV6-6
length: 16

CDR3: CAWSYKTGGLDTEAFF
V: TRBV30
length: 16

CDR3: CSVEPQGAYVEQFF
V: TRBV29-1
length: 14

CDR3: CSARGLAGGSSYEQYF
V: TRBV20-1
length: 16

CDR3: CSVFGPNYGYTF
V: TRBV29-1
length: 12

CDR3: CASGLDLNTEAFF
V: TRBV12-3/TRBV12-4
length: 13

CDR3: CASSLGRGGQADTQYF
V: TRBV5-1
length: 16

CDR3: CASSLGGLNSNQPQHF
V: TRBV12-3/TRBV12-4
length: 16

CDR3: CSARGTGNTEAFF
V: TRBV29-1
length: 13

CDR3: CAISETSNYGYTF
V: TRBV10-3
length: 13

CDR3: CASREGKQYF
V: TRBV25-1
length: 10

CDR3: CASSSRGLSDTQYF
V: TRBV7-9
length: 14

CDR3: CASSFSGASYEQYF
V: TRBV5-1
length: 14

CDR3: CSARDSSPGTDTQYF
V: TRBV20-1
length: 15

CDR3: CASSLGRNMNTEAFF
V: TRBV5-1
length: 15

CDR3: CASRDRVGETGELFF
V: TRBV27
length: 15

CDR3: CSAPLRGPGNTIYF
V: TRBV20-1
length: 14

CDR3: CASSQEGVAGFSYNEQFF
V: TRBV4-3
length: 18

CDR3: CATSDPGSGGEQYF
V: TRBV24-1
length: 14

CDR3: CASSLVEAGVGNEQFF
V: TRBV7-6
length: 16

CDR3: CASSGGGAIAKNIQYF
V: TRBV6-2/TRBV6-3
length: 16

CDR3: CASSEPSSPDNYGYTF
V: TRBV25-1
length: 16

CDR3: CASSLWTGANYEQYF
V: TRBV5-1
length: 15

CDR3: CASSQRLAISTGELFF
V: TRBV4-3
length: 16

CDR3: CASSPTGFYTGELFF
V: TRBV12-3/TRBV12-4
length: 15

CDR3: CASSQVVRENTEAFF
V: TRBV4-3
length: 15

CDR3: CASSGRVRVGNTEAFF
V: TRBV5-4
length: 16

CDR3: CASKDPGTFEQYF
V: TRBV5-1
length: 13